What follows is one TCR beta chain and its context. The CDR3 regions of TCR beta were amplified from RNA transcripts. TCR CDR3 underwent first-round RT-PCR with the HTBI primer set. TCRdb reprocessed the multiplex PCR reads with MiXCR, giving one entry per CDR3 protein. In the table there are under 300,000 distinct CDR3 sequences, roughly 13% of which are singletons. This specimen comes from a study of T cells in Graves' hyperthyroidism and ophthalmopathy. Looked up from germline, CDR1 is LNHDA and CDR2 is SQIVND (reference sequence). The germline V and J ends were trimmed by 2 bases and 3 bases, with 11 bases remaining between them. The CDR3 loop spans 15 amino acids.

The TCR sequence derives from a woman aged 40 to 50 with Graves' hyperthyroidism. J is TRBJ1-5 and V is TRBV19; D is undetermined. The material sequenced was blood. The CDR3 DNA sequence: TGTGCCAGTAGTATAACAAGGAAAAACAATCAGCCCCAGCATTTT. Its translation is CASSITRKNNQPQHF. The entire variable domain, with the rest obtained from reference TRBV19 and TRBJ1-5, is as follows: DGGITQSPKYLFRKEGQNVTLSCEQNLNHDAMYWYRQDPGQGLRLIYYSQIVNDFQKGDIAEGYSVSREKKESFPLTVTSAQKNPTAFYLCASSITRKNNQPQHFGDGTRLSIL.